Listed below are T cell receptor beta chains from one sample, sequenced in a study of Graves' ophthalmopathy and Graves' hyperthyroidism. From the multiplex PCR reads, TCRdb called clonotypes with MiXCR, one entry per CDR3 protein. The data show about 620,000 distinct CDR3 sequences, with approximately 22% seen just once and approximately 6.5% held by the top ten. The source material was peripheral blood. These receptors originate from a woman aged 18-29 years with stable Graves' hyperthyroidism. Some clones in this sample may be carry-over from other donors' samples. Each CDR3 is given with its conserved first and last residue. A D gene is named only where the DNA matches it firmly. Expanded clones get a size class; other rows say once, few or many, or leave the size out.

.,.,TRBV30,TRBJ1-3,TGTGCCTGGAACGAGGGACAAACAAACACCATATATTTT,CAWNEGQTNTIYF
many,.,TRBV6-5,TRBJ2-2,TGTGCCAGCAGTTACATTAAGGTCGGGGAGCTGTTTTTT,CASSYIKVGELFF
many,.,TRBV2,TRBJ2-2,TGTGCCAGCACAAGAGGTACCGGGGAGCTGTTTTTT,CASTRGTGELFF
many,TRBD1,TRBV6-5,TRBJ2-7,TGTGCCAGCAGTTACTCGACAGGGGGTCTCTTTCTCGAGCAGTACTTC,CASSYSTGGLFLEQYF
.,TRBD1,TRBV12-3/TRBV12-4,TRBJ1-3,TGTGCCAGCAGTTTCAACAGGGGGCTGATAAACACCATATATTTT,CASSFNRGLINTIYF
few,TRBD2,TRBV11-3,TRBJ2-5,TGTGCCAGCAGCTCGTGGACTAGCGGGGCACCTGGGGAGACCCAGTACTTC,CASSSWTSGAPGETQYF
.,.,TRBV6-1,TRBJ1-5,TGTGCCAGCAGTGTTCCGGGAATGCAGCCCCAGCATTTT,CASSVPGMQPQHF
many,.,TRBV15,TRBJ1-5,TGTGCCACCAGCCCCGGAGATAGCAATCAGCCCCAGCATTTT,CATSPGDSNQPQHF
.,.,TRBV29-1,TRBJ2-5,TGCAGCGTTGCGTCTAACCAAGAGACCCAGTACTTC,CSVASNQETQYF
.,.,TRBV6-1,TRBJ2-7,TGTGCCAGTAGAGCTCCGAACCAATACGAGCAGTACTTC,CASRAPNQYEQYF
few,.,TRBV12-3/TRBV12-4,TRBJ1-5,TGTGCCAGCAGTTCCCCCCTCGTGAGTCAGCCCCAGCATTTT,CASSSPLVSQPQHF
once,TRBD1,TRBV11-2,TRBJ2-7,TGTGCCAGCAGCACGGACAGGAAAGTTTGGGTGTACGAGCAGTACTTC,CASSTDRKVWVYEQYF
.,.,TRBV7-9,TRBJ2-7,TGTGCCAGCAGCTTCCAAGAACGCCAATACGAGCAGTACTTC,CASSFQERQYEQYF
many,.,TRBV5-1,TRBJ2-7,TGCGCCAGCAGATCCGGGACCTCTGGCCGGGAGCAGTACTTC,CASRSGTSGREQYF
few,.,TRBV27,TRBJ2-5,TGTGCCAGCAGTTTCCTGGTAGGACACAGGATCCAGACCCAGTACTTC,CASSFLVGHRIQTQYF